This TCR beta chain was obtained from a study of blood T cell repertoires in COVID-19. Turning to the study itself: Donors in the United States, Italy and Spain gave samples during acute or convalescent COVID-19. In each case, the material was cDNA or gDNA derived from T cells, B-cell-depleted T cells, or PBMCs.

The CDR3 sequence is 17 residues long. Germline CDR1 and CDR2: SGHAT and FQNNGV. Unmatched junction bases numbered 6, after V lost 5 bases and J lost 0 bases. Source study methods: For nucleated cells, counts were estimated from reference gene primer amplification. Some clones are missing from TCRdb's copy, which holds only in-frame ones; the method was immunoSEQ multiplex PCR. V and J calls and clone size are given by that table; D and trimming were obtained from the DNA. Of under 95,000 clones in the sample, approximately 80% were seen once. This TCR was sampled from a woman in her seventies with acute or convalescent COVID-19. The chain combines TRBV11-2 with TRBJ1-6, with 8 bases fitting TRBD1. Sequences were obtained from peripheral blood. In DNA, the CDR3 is TGTGCCAGCAGCACAGGGGGACCGAGCTCCTATAATTCACCCCTCCACTTT. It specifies CASSTGGPSSYNSPLHF.